The next 8 T cell receptor beta chains were all read from a single sample in a study of CD8+ T cells in alopecia areata. TCR sequencing used cDNA made by reverse transcription of extracted RNA. The data were produced by immunoSEQ multiplex PCR, yet TCRdb's version contains in-frame clones alone and is incomplete. The data contain about 190,000 clones, about three fifths of them singletons. Treatment defined: oral pan-JAK inhibitor, 5-10 mg twice daily. The material sequenced was CD4+ T cells sorted from blood, taken at week 4, from a patient treated with tofacitinib. The receptors originated from a human donor with alopecia areata.

The chain carries TRBV10-3 and TRBJ2-3; D is possibly TRBD1 (6 bases). Trimming removed 5 bases at V and 0 bases at J, with 12 bases between. Germline-derived CDR1 and CDR2 are ENHRY and SYGVKD. The CDR3 extends over 15 amino acids. The DNA for the CDR3 is TGTGCCATCAGTTCCCTCGGGACAAGCACAGATACGCAGTATTTT. It translates to CAISSLGTSTDTQYF.

The chain recombines TRBV7-9 with TRBJ1-5; no firm D call. CDR1 SEHNR and CDR2 FQNEAQ come from the germline V gene (reference sequence). CDR3 length: 15 residues. V lost 5 bases and J 0 bases, leaving 11 bases between the germline ends. Here the CDR3 DNA reads TGTGCCAGCAGCGCTCAGGCCGATAGCAATCAGCCCCAGCATTTT. Its protein is CASSAQADSNQPQHF.

The chain links TRBV4-3 to TRBJ1-1, with D uncertain. Trimming took 0 bases from V and 7 from J, leaving 6 bases between them. CDR3 length equals 12 residues. Germline V gene lookup returns CDR1 LGHNA and CDR2 YSLEER. The CDR3 nucleotides are TGCGCCAGCAGCCAAGATCGGAGTGAAGCTTTCTTT. Encoded protein: CASSQDRSEAFF.

The chain combines TRBV7-2 with TRBJ2-7; 10 positions agree with TRBD2. J was trimmed by 4 bases and V by 0 bases; bases with no gene match: 6. The CDR3 contains 16 residues. Germline values: CDR1 SGHTA, CDR2 FQGNSA. The CDR3, as DNA: TGTGCCAGCAGCTTAGCATTCACTAGCGGGGCATACGAGCAGTACTTC. This sequence encodes CASSLAFTSGAYEQYF.

On this clone: Distinct nucleotide sequences in the sample also encode this CDR3. The CDR3: CASSLVGQETQYF. CDR3 in DNA: TGTGCCAGCAGCTTAGTCGGGCAAGAGACCCAGTACTTC. V gene TRBV7-2 combines with J gene TRBJ2-5; D not resolved. Germline loops: CDR1 SGHTA, CDR2 FQGNSA. Deletions cut 1 base from V and 2 bases from J, with 5 bases between. The CDR3 is 13 residues long.

CDR3 amino acids: CAWSGGGAETQYF. CDR3 coding DNA: TGTGCCTGGAGTGGTGGGGGCGCGGAGACCCAGTACTTC. This sequence joins TRBV30 and TRBJ2-5; a possible D gene is TRBD1 (6 bases). V was shortened by 1 base and J by 5 bases, with 11 bases between the two germline ends. The CDR3 is made up of 13 amino acids. Germline V gene lookup returns CDR1 GTSNPN and CDR2 SVGIG (reference sequence).

The chain recombines TRBV27 with TRBJ2-7; D is unresolved. Trimming took 4 bases from V and 4 from J, leaving 5 bases between them. In germline, CDR1 is MNHEY, CDR2 SMNVEV (reference sequence). This CDR3 spans 11 amino acids. In DNA form, the CDR3 reads TGTGCCAGCAGTTACGGGTACGAGCAGTACTTC. This gives the protein CASSYGYEQYF.

The chain joins TRBV7-2 to TRBJ2-1, with D unresolved. CDR1 and CDR2 (germline): SGHTA, FQGNSA. The CDR3 is made up of 17 amino acids. Trimming removed 1 base at V and 8 bases at J, with 21 bases between. This CDR3 reads CASSLVSSPSGFYEQFF. DNA for the CDR3: TGTGCCAGCAGCTTAGTATCTTCCCCGTCTGGCTTCTATGAGCAGTTCTTC.